This T cell receptor beta chain was identified during a study of cytomegalovirus exposure and HLA in healthy donors. Study background: Per a later analysis, the roughly 670 first-cohort and under 150 validation repertoires shared one platform.

Using immunoSEQ multiplex PCR, the repertoire was profiled, and TCRdb retains in-frame clones only, with some absent. The data hold 100,000 to 150,000 clones, with over 65% observed a single time. Trimming stripped 4 bases from V and 2 bases from J, with 14 bases between. CDR3 size: 15 residues. CDR1 and CDR2 from the germline V gene are SGHNT and YENEEA. Notes on the study in general: Among TCR sequences, most were rare, though some public TCRs appeared in many donors. Researchers catalogued around 150 TCR beta chains as cytomegalovirus-associated.

From the roughly 120-subject validation cohort, which was separate from the roughly 670-subject first cohort, the donors were drawn. In the case of this clone: What it binds is unknown.

The TCR sequence derives from a woman in her thirties in good health and CMV-seronegative. The sample was PBMCs. The chain employs TRBV11-3 and TRBJ2-5, with unresolved D. CDR3 in amino acids: CASSSGQGLQETQYF. The CDR3 bases are TGTGCCAGCAGCTCAGGCCAAGGTCTGCAAGAGACCCAGTACTTC.